The next 12 T cell receptor beta chains were all read from a single sample in a study of blood T cell repertoires in COVID-19. Clones were sequenced by immunoSEQ multiplex PCR, and TCRdb holds only the in-frame ones, with some missing. The sample lists 490,000 or so clones, 88% occurring once. Sequenced material: PBMCs or T cells enriched from blood (not recorded which). The receptors here all came from a woman aged 60-75 years who had recovered from COVID-19.

The chain uses TRBV4-1 and TRBJ2-1, with D possibly being TRBD2 (6 bases). CDR3 size: 14 residues. From germline, CDR1 is MGHRA and CDR2 YSYEKL. The germline V and J ends were trimmed by 0 bases and 12 bases, with 15 bases remaining between them. The CDR3 is CASSQDLGTRGQFF. In DNA form, the CDR3 reads TGCGCCAGCAGCCAAGATCTGGGGACTCGGGGGCAGTTCTTC.

The chain's CDR3 is CASSLGQGRNEKLFF. The CDR3 nucleotides read TGTGCCAGCAGCTTAGGTCAGGGAAGGAATGAAAAACTGTTTTTT. The chain is built from TRBV7-9 and TRBJ1-4; perhaps TRBD1 as D (5 bases). Germline-derived CDR1 and CDR2 are SEHNR and FQNEAQ (reference sequence). V was pared by 1 base and J by 5 bases, with 11 bases between. The CDR3 is made up of 15 amino acids.

The chain carries TRBV5-1 and TRBJ2-7; TRBD1 matches at 7 bases. V lost 4 bases and J lost 4; bases outside the gene matches: 5. The CDR3 extends over 13 amino acids. Germline CDR1 and CDR2: SGHRS and YFSETQ. In nucleotides, the CDR3 is TGCGCCAGCAGCCGGAGCAGGGGGTACGAGCAGTACGTC. It yields the protein CASSRSRGYEQYV.

The chain has TRBV10-3 and TRBJ2-3; D possibly corresponds to TRBD2 (7 bases). The CDR3 is 16 amino acids. The V end lost 4 bases, the J end lost 0 bases, and 14 bases lay between the germline ends. CDR1 and CDR2 from the germline V gene are ENHRY and SYGVKD. CDR3 DNA: TGTGCCATCAGTGGAACGAGGGGGGGCAGCACAGATACGCAGTATTTT. Translation: CAISGTRGGSTDTQYF.

This clone was counted a few times. The J gene is TRBJ1-3, the V gene TRBV11-3; D call uncertain. Deletions cut 5 bases from V and 0 bases from J, with 14 bases between. Per the germline V gene, CDR1 is SGHNT and CDR2 is YENEEA. The CDR3 covers 16 residues. Here the CDR3 reads CASSNRGGYSGNTIYF. As DNA, the CDR3 is TGTGCCAGCAGCAACAGAGGCGGGTACTCTGGAAACACCATATATTTT.

The chain uses TRBV27 and TRBJ2-5; 9 bases map to TRBD1. The V gene end was trimmed by 3 bases and the J gene end by 4 bases; junction bases not matched to a gene: 6. The CDR3 runs 15 residues. The V gene's germline CDR1 is MNHEY and CDR2 SMNVEV (reference sequence). The CDR3 reads CASSFGQGFGETQYF. In DNA, the CDR3 is TGTGCCAGCAGTTTTGGACAGGGGTTCGGAGAGACCCAGTACTTC.

The V call is TRBV5-1, the J call TRBJ1-1; D may be TRBD1 (6 bases). Trimming removed 4 bases from V and 6 bases from J, with 13 bases in between. This CDR3 comprises 13 residues. Germline assignment: CDR1 SGHRS and CDR2 YFSETQ. The CDR3 sequence: CASSLDQGSEAFF. The CDR3 DNA reads as TGCGCCAGCAGCCTAGATCAGGGGTCTGAAGCTTTCTTT.

The CDR3 DNA follows: TGCGCCAGCAGCTTAGATCAAGCGGGGGGCCTGGGCGAGCAGTACTTC. Its protein is CASSLDQAGGLGEQYF. The rearrangement uses TRBV5-1 and TRBJ2-7, with TRBD2 matching 9 bases. Looked up from germline, CDR1 is SGHRS and CDR2 is YFSETQ. CDR3 length: 16 residues. The V gene end was trimmed by 2 bases and the J gene end by 6 bases; junction bases not matched to a gene: 12.

This clone was seen a single time. The genes are TRBV2 and TRBJ1-2, with 10 bases that match TRBD1. The trim removed 4 bases at V and 6 bases at J, leaving 2 bases unmatched. This CDR3 comprises 13 residues. Germline lookup yields CDR1 SNHLY and CDR2 FYNNEI. Here the CDR3 reads CASSVGTGDGYTF. The CDR3 coding sequence is TGTGCCAGCAGTGTCGGGACAGGGGATGGCTACACCTTC.

As to this clone: This sample includes further DNA sequences coding for the same CDR3. This rearrangement joins TRBV18 to TRBJ1-2, with 7 bases fitting TRBD1. In germline, CDR1 is KGHSH, CDR2 LQKENI. The V and J ends lost 1 base and 6 bases, in that order; junction bases with no gene match: 2. The CDR3 covers 13 residues. CDR3 loop: CASSPRTGDGYTF. Written as DNA, the CDR3 is TGTGCCAGCTCACCACGAACAGGGGATGGCTACACCTTC.

The chain uses TRBV9 and TRBJ2-3; 10 bases are a match to TRBD1. From germline, CDR1 is SGDLS and CDR2 YYNGEE. The CDR3 is 15 amino acids. V gave up 4 bases and J gave up 4 bases; unmatched junction bases: 6. The CDR3 here is CASSISTGGADTQYF. The CDR3 DNA follows: TGTGCCAGCAGCATCTCGACAGGGGGCGCAGATACGCAGTATTTT. Full variable domain (outside the CDR3, taken from reference TRBV9 and TRBJ2-3): DSGVTQTPKHLITATGQRVTLRCSPRSGDLSVYWYQQSLDQGLQFLIQYYNGEERAKGNILERFSAQQFPDLHSELNLSSLELGDSALYFCASSISTGGADTQYFGPGTRLTVL.

The V and J genes are TRBV23-1 and TRBJ2-3; TRBD1 matches at 7 bases. TRBV23-1 is known as an ORF, though its function is uncertain. The CDR3 has 12 amino acids. V was clipped by 11 bases and J by 5 bases; unmatched bases: 7. The CDR3 region is CAGRGGVDTQYF. CDR3 coding DNA: TGCGCCGGAAGAGGGGGCGTAGATACGCAGTATTTT.